This entry lists 9 T cell receptor beta chains sequenced from one sample in a study of beta chain features in type 1 diabetes. Reverse transcription of all isolated RNA meant that expressed TCRB transcripts were sequenced. The table came from immunoSEQ multiplex PCR; TCRdb's copy has only in-frame clones and leaves some out. The sample includes tens of thousands of clones, 30% to 40% seen only once; the top ten take 0.45% to 0.55%. Source material: stem cell memory CD4+ T cells from blood. The receptors were gathered from a woman aged 18-35 years in good health.

The V and J genes are TRBV5-1 and TRBJ1-1; D perhaps matches TRBD1 (6 bases). The length of the CDR3 is 15 residues. From germline, CDR1 is SGHRS and CDR2 YFSETQ. The V gene lost 5 bases and the J gene lost 5 bases, with 19 bases spanning the gap. The CDR3 is CASRETGSTFTEAFF. In DNA, the CDR3 is TGCGCCAGCAGGGAGACAGGATCCACTTTTACTGAAGCTTTCTTT. The whole variable domain, filled in from reference TRBV5-1 and TRBJ1-1, reads KAGVTQTPRYLIKTRGQQVTLSCSPISGHRSVSWYQQTPGQGLQFLFEYFSETQRNKGNFPGRFSGRQFSNSRSEMNVSTLELGDSALYLCASRETGSTFTEAFFGQGTRLTVV.

This chain connects TRBV5-4 to TRBJ2-7, with 10 bases identical to TRBD2. Germline CDR1 is SGHNT and CDR2 is YYREEE (reference sequence). V shed 2 bases and J 0 bases; nucleotides not matched to a gene: 2. The CDR3 consists of 15 residues. The CDR3 bases are TGTGCCAGCAGCTTAGCGGGAGGGGGCTCCTACGAGCAGTACTTC. The encoded protein is CASSLAGGGSYEQYF. The entire variable domain, with the rest obtained from reference TRBV5-4 and TRBJ2-7, is as follows: ETGVTQSPTHLIKTRGQQVTLRCSSQSGHNTVSWYQQALGQGPQFIFQYYREEENGRGNFPPRFSGLQFPNYSSELNVNALELDDSALYLCASSLAGGGSYEQYFGPGTRLTVT.

This clone was detected many times. The rearrangement links TRBV29-1 to TRBJ1-5; D might be TRBD1 (6 bases). With 6 bases removed from V and 7 bases from J, the gap between germline ends came to 13 bases. Looked up from germline, CDR1 is SQVTM and CDR2 is ANQGSEA. The CDR3 covers 12 residues. CDR3 sequence: CSVAQGNQPQHF. The CDR3 coding sequence is TGCAGCGTGGCTCAGGGGAACCAGCCCCAGCATTTT.

This clone has just a few counts. The chain recombines TRBV2 with TRBJ1-2, with a tentative D call TRBD1 (6 bases). V was clipped by 3 bases and J by 8 bases, with 16 bases between them. This CDR3 contains 14 residues. Germline lookup yields CDR1 SNHLY and CDR2 FYNNEI. The CDR3 DNA sequence: TGTGCCAGCAGTGAGTCAAGGACAGTGAACGGCTACACCTTC. Residues: CASSESRTVNGYTF.

This clone was recorded a few times. CDR3 in amino acids: CASSTRTGIRDEQFF. As DNA, the CDR3 is TGTGCCAGTAGTACTCGAACAGGGATTAGGGATGAGCAGTTCTTC. The gene calls are TRBV19 and TRBJ2-1, with TRBD1 as a possible D gene (6 bases). The germline CDR1 and CDR2 sequences are LNHDA and SQIVND (reference sequence). This CDR3 contains 15 residues. Trimming cost V 4 bases and J 8 bases, with 18 bases left between them.

The V and J genes are TRBV18 and TRBJ2-7, with 10 bases fitting TRBD2. The trim removed 3 bases at V and 5 bases at J, leaving 7 bases unmatched. Per the germline V gene, CDR1 is KGHSH and CDR2 is LQKENI. The CDR3 spans 15 residues. CDR3 sequence (DNA): TGTGCCAGCTCACCCTCTAGCGGGAGCGATGACGAGCAGTACTTC. Its protein is CASSPSSGSDDEQYF. The entire variable domain, with the rest obtained from reference TRBV18 and TRBJ2-7, is as follows: NAGVMQNPRHLVRRRGQEARLRCSPMKGHSHVYWYRQLPEEGLKFMVYLQKENIIDESGMPKERFSAEFPKEGPSILRIQQVVRGDSAAYFCASSPSSGSDDEQYFGPGTRLTVT.

The rearrangement links TRBV7-9 to TRBJ1-5; the match to TRBD1 covers 7 bases. Germline V gene sequence: CDR1 SEHNR, CDR2 FQNEAQ (reference sequence). The CDR3 runs to 15 residues. V gave up 5 bases and J gave up 5 bases; unmatched junction bases: 9. CDR3: CASSPAGTEHQPQHF. CDR3 nucleotides: TGTGCCAGCAGCCCCGCAGGGACAGAGCATCAGCCCCAGCATTTT.

The rearrangement joins TRBV10-3 to TRBJ1-1, with D possibly TRBD1 on 6 matching bases. The CDR3 runs 12 residues. Trimming removed 6 bases at V and 4 bases at J, with 9 bases between. The germline gives CDR1 ENHRY, CDR2 SYGVKD. The CDR3 coding sequence is TGTGCCATCAGGTCACAGGGCACTGAAGCTTTCTTT. Amino acids: CAIRSQGTEAFF.

The chain uses TRBV5-1 and TRBJ1-5, with 7 bases that match TRBD1. V was pared by 4 bases and J by 0 bases, with 10 bases of the junction left unmatched. Per germline, CDR1 SGHRS and CDR2 YFSETQ. There are 17 residues in the CDR3. This CDR3 is CASSLVEGGSSNQPQHF. In nucleotides, the CDR3 is TGCGCCAGCAGCCTCGTGGAAGGGGGCAGTAGCAATCAGCCCCAGCATTTT. The variable domain in full, with the rest retrieved from reference TRBV5-1 and TRBJ1-5, is KAGVTQTPRYLIKTRGQQVTLSCSPISGHRSVSWYQQTPGQGLQFLFEYFSETQRNKGNFPGRFSGRQFSNSRSEMNVSTLELGDSALYLCASSLVEGGSSNQPQHFGDGTRLSIL.